Listed below are T cell receptor beta chains from one sample, sequenced in a study of T cell repertoires in cytomegalovirus infection. MiXCR was run by TCRdb on the reads, yielding one entry per CDR3 protein. The data hold about 130,000 distinct CDR3 sequences, with roughly 9% observed a single time. Sequencing input: PBMCs. The receptors were sampled from a human donor in good health (CMV status not recorded). Some clones in this sample may be carry-over from other donors' samples. Each CDR3 is given with its conserved first and last residue. Each record gives: D gene, V gene, J gene, clone size, CDR3 DNA, CDR3 protein. The D gene is left open where the match is weak. Only some rows state a clone size, as once, few, many or a class for expanded clones.

d_gene: TRBD2; v_gene: TRBV7-9; j_gene: TRBJ2-5; abundance: many; CDR3nt: TGTGCCAGCAGCTTAGTGGCTAGCGGGGGCCAAGAGACCCAGTACTTC; CDR3aa: CASSLVASGGQETQYF
d_gene: .; v_gene: TRBV5-1; j_gene: TRBJ2-6; abundance: .; CDR3nt: TGCGCCAGCAGCTACGGGGGATCTGGGGCCAACGTCCTGACTTTC; CDR3aa: CASSYGGSGANVLTF
d_gene: .; v_gene: TRBV7-3; j_gene: TRBJ1-1; abundance: many; CDR3nt: TGTGCCAGCAGCTTGTTTCAGGCCGGACTTTTTTCTGAAGCTTTCTTT; CDR3aa: CASSLFQAGLFSEAFF
d_gene: .; v_gene: TRBV2; j_gene: TRBJ2-3; abundance: many; CDR3nt: TGTGCCAGCAGTGAAGCACAGGCCGCGGTGTATTTT; CDR3aa: CASSEAQAAVYF
d_gene: TRBD2; v_gene: TRBV11-2; j_gene: TRBJ2-1; abundance: few; CDR3nt: TGTGCCAGCAGCTTACGGTCTAGCGGGGGCCCTGAGCAGTTCTTC; CDR3aa: CASSLRSSGGPEQFF
d_gene: .; v_gene: TRBV4-1; j_gene: TRBJ2-6; abundance: many; CDR3nt: TGCGCCAGCAGCCAAGTAGGGTCCCGGGCCAACGTCCTGACTTTC; CDR3aa: CASSQVGSRANVLTF
d_gene: .; v_gene: TRBV28; j_gene: TRBJ1-1; abundance: many; CDR3nt: TGTGCCAGCACTTCTCCCTTCTCTGAAGCTTTCTTT; CDR3aa: CASTSPFSEAFF
d_gene: .; v_gene: TRBV10-3; j_gene: TRBJ2-1; abundance: many; CDR3nt: TGTGCCATCAGTGTAGCGTTGGGGATGAATGAGCAGTTCTTC; CDR3aa: CAISVALGMNEQFF
d_gene: .; v_gene: TRBV20-1; j_gene: TRBJ2-5; abundance: few; CDR3nt: TGCAGTGCTGGGGTCAGCCAGGAGACCCAGTACTTC; CDR3aa: CSAGVSQETQYF
d_gene: TRBD1; v_gene: TRBV20-1; j_gene: TRBJ1-5; abundance: .; CDR3nt: TGCAGTGCTAGAGACCAGGGGGACAATCAGCCCCAGCATTTT; CDR3aa: CSARDQGDNQPQHF
d_gene: .; v_gene: TRBV7-2; j_gene: TRBJ1-4; abundance: many; CDR3nt: TGTGCCAGCAGCGAAACCCTGAGGGAAAAACTGTTTTTT; CDR3aa: CASSETLREKLFF
d_gene: TRBD1; v_gene: TRBV11-1; j_gene: TRBJ1-5; abundance: many; CDR3nt: TGTGCCAGCAGCTTAAGGGGGCGCGGGCAGCCCCAGCATTTT; CDR3aa: CASSLRGRGQPQHF
d_gene: TRBD1; v_gene: TRBV5-4; j_gene: TRBJ1-1; abundance: many; CDR3nt: TGTGCCAGCAGCCCGTTCCAGGGGGCGTCAACTGAAGCTTTCTTT; CDR3aa: CASSPFQGASTEAFF
d_gene: .; v_gene: TRBV20-1; j_gene: TRBJ2-7; abundance: once; CDR3nt: TGCAGTGCTAGAGATTGGACGGTGAGCTACGAGCAGTACTTC; CDR3aa: CSARDWTVSYEQYF
d_gene: .; v_gene: TRBV10-3; j_gene: TRBJ2-7; abundance: many; CDR3nt: TGTGCCATCAGTGATTGGTCGAGGGGCCGCAACGAGCAGTACTTC; CDR3aa: CAISDWSRGRNEQYF
d_gene: .; v_gene: TRBV19; j_gene: TRBJ2-7; abundance: .; CDR3nt: TGTGCCAGTAGTATCGTCGTCAGGGCAGTCTACGAGCAGTACTTC; CDR3aa: CASSIVVRAVYEQYF
d_gene: .; v_gene: TRBV19; j_gene: TRBJ2-7; abundance: .; CDR3nt: TGTGCCAGTAGGGACCGTTGGGAGCAGTACTTC; CDR3aa: CASRDRWEQYF
d_gene: TRBD2; v_gene: TRBV28; j_gene: TRBJ2-4; abundance: .; CDR3nt: TGTGCCAGCAGTCAACCGGGACTAGCGGGGGGCCGGAAAAACATTCAGTACTTC; CDR3aa: CASSQPGLAGGRKNIQYF
d_gene: TRBD1; v_gene: TRBV3-1; j_gene: TRBJ1-6; abundance: .; CDR3nt: TGTGCCAGCAAAACGGGACAGGGGATCAATTCACCCCTCCACTTT; CDR3aa: CASKTGQGINSPLHF
d_gene: .; v_gene: TRBV20-1; j_gene: TRBJ2-2; abundance: few; CDR3nt: TGCAGTGCTAGAGATGGGGACACCGGGGAGCTGTTTTTT; CDR3aa: CSARDGDTGELFF
d_gene: TRBD1; v_gene: TRBV20-1; j_gene: TRBJ1-1; abundance: many; CDR3nt: TGCAGTGCTAGAGGGGGGACAGCCTTTATTGAAGCTTTCTTT; CDR3aa: CSARGGTAFIEAFF
d_gene: .; v_gene: TRBV6-1; j_gene: TRBJ2-1; abundance: .; CDR3nt: TGTGCCAGCAGGGATGAAGGGGCCGGGTATCTGTTCTTC; CDR3aa: CASRDEGAGYLFF
d_gene: .; v_gene: TRBV20-1; j_gene: TRBJ1-1; abundance: .; CDR3nt: TGCAGTGCTAGTGCAGGGGCGAACACTGAAGCTTTCTTT; CDR3aa: CSASAGANTEAFF
d_gene: .; v_gene: TRBV6-4; j_gene: TRBJ2-3; abundance: .; CDR3nt: TGTGCCAGCAGTGACGGGGGGCGGTATGATACGCAGTATTTT; CDR3aa: CASSDGGRYDTQYF
d_gene: .; v_gene: TRBV7-2; j_gene: TRBJ2-7; abundance: many; CDR3nt: TGTGCCAGCAGCTTAGGCGGGGCACTCTACGAGCAGTACTTC; CDR3aa: CASSLGGALYEQYF
d_gene: .; v_gene: TRBV6-2/TRBV6-3; j_gene: TRBJ2-1; abundance: many; CDR3nt: TGTGCCAGCAGGAGGACACCCCTGCTGACTGACTACAATGAGCAGTTCTTC; CDR3aa: CASRRTPLLTDYNEQFF
d_gene: TRBD1; v_gene: TRBV2; j_gene: TRBJ2-1; abundance: .; CDR3nt: TGTGCCAGCAGTGAAGCGCTTCAGGGGGCGATTGACAATGAGCAGTTCTTC; CDR3aa: CASSEALQGAIDNEQFF
d_gene: .; v_gene: TRBV29-1; j_gene: TRBJ2-6; abundance: .; CDR3nt: TGCAGCGTTGGGAGGTGGGGGGCTGGGGCCAACGTCCTGACTTTC; CDR3aa: CSVGRWGAGANVLTF
d_gene: .; v_gene: TRBV12-3/TRBV12-4; j_gene: TRBJ1-1; abundance: many; CDR3nt: TGTGCCAGCAGGCAGACGCCCTCGATGAACACTGAAGCTTTCTTT; CDR3aa: CASRQTPSMNTEAFF
d_gene: .; v_gene: TRBV19; j_gene: TRBJ1-5; abundance: many; CDR3nt: TGTGCCAGTAGTGCAGGGACAAGCAATCAGCCCCAGCATTTT; CDR3aa: CASSAGTSNQPQHF
d_gene: TRBD2; v_gene: TRBV2; j_gene: TRBJ2-1; abundance: .; CDR3nt: TGTGCCAGCAGTGAGGGACTAGCCTCCTACAATGAGCAGTTCTTC; CDR3aa: CASSEGLASYNEQFF
d_gene: TRBD1; v_gene: TRBV6-5; j_gene: TRBJ1-2; abundance: many; CDR3nt: TGTGCCAGCAGTTATAGGGACAGGGGAAACTATGGCTACACCTTC; CDR3aa: CASSYRDRGNYGYTF
d_gene: .; v_gene: TRBV7-2; j_gene: TRBJ2-1; abundance: many; CDR3nt: TGTGCCAGCAGCTTAGTGGCCAGTTTAATCTCCTACAATGAGCAGTTCTTC; CDR3aa: CASSLVASLISYNEQFF
d_gene: .; v_gene: TRBV28; j_gene: TRBJ1-2; abundance: many; CDR3nt: TGTGCCAGCAGTTTAATCAGGGAGCGGGGCTACACCTTC; CDR3aa: CASSLIRERGYTF
d_gene: .; v_gene: TRBV28; j_gene: TRBJ2-4; abundance: many; CDR3nt: TGTGCCAGCAGTTTCGTGGAGGGGTACAGGGCCAAAAACATTCAGTACTTC; CDR3aa: CASSFVEGYRAKNIQYF
d_gene: TRBD2; v_gene: TRBV6-2/TRBV6-3; j_gene: TRBJ2-5; abundance: .; CDR3nt: TGTGCCAGCAGTAAACTAGCGGGGAAAGAGACCCAGTACTTC; CDR3aa: CASSKLAGKETQYF
d_gene: .; v_gene: TRBV5-4; j_gene: TRBJ1-1; abundance: many; CDR3nt: TGTGCCAGCAGCTTGGAGTTAATGAACACTGAAGCTTTCTTT; CDR3aa: CASSLELMNTEAFF
d_gene: .; v_gene: TRBV7-9; j_gene: TRBJ1-2; abundance: many; CDR3nt: TGTGCCAGCAGCTTAGTCTGGGAGGACTATGGCTACACCTTC; CDR3aa: CASSLVWEDYGYTF
d_gene: .; v_gene: TRBV7-8; j_gene: TRBJ2-3; abundance: many; CDR3nt: TGTGCCAGCAGCTTAGCTCACGGCATACATACGCAGTATTTT; CDR3aa: CASSLAHGIHTQYF
d_gene: .; v_gene: TRBV20-1; j_gene: TRBJ1-5; abundance: .; CDR3nt: TGCAGTGCTAACACAGGTGGCAATCAGCCCCAGCATTTT; CDR3aa: CSANTGGNQPQHF
d_gene: .; v_gene: TRBV7-2; j_gene: TRBJ1-3; abundance: many; CDR3nt: TGTGCCAGCAGCCAGGATCAGGCAGACTCTGGAAACACCATATATTTT; CDR3aa: CASSQDQADSGNTIYF
d_gene: TRBD2; v_gene: TRBV20-1; j_gene: TRBJ2-1; abundance: few; CDR3nt: TGCAGTGCTCATAGCGGGGGGGCAACCTCCAATGAGCAGTTCTTC; CDR3aa: CSAHSGGATSNEQFF
d_gene: TRBD1; v_gene: TRBV7-9; j_gene: TRBJ1-2; abundance: .; CDR3nt: TGTGCCAGCAGCTTAGGGGACAGCCCCTCCTATGGCTACACCTTC; CDR3aa: CASSLGDSPSYGYTF
d_gene: .; v_gene: TRBV28; j_gene: TRBJ1-2; abundance: many; CDR3nt: TGTGCCAGCAGGGACAGAAACTATGGCTACACCTTC; CDR3aa: CASRDRNYGYTF
d_gene: TRBD1; v_gene: TRBV12-3/TRBV12-4; j_gene: TRBJ1-1; abundance: many; CDR3nt: TGTGCCAGCACTAACCGGGACAGGGGCACTGAAGCTTTCTTT; CDR3aa: CASTNRDRGTEAFF
d_gene: .; v_gene: TRBV11-3; j_gene: TRBJ1-1; abundance: many; CDR3nt: TGTGCCAGCAGCTCCGGGGGCCGGGGACGGAACACTGAAGCTTTCTTT; CDR3aa: CASSSGGRGRNTEAFF